Listed below are T cell receptor beta chains from one sample, sequenced in a study of graft-versus-host responses after intestinal transplantation. TCRdb keeps only in-frame clones here, not all; method: immunoSEQ multiplex PCR. The sample holds over 9,000 clones, about 95% seen once. Sequenced here: bone marrow, sampled about 500 days after intestinal transplantation. These receptors were taken from a human patient who received an intestinal transplant, so some T cells may come from the graft donor. Both conserved end residues are trimmed from each CDR3. Fields, in order: V gene, D gene, CDR3 protein. D genes are given only for firm matches.

TRBV13 . ASSLTETGLYEQY
TRBV4-1 TRBD2 ASSQPTGTSANEQF
TRBV12-5 TRBD1 ASALQGAGTEAF
TRBV9 . ASSPRDRDTIY
TRBV7-7 . ASSPAGGETQY
TRBV18 TRBD1 ASSPMVPGQGTDEQF
TRBV4-2 TRBD2 ASSQQAGGDPYEQY
TRBV4-3 . ASSQAPGHPYEQY
TRBV11-1 TRBD1 ASSLVGTVLENIQY
TRBV29-1 . SVSRGMNQPQH
TRBV27 . ASSLRLPNTEAF
TRBV4-2 . ASSLGGTGNTIY
TRBV14 TRBD2 ASSQAREGPYEQY
TRBV11-2 . ASSLSPDRSSGNTIY
TRBV27 . ASSFQVGQPQH
TRBV28 . ASSISGEGSQGYT
TRBV11-2 TRBD2 ASSLGTSGREDEQF
TRBV6-5 . ASRSDRVSGREQY
TRBV2 . ASRYSYLAKNIQY
TRBV7-2 . ASSLGNRQRVQPQH
TRBV10-3 . AISESLALNTGELF
TRBV7-2 . ASSYTGYSYNEQF
TRBV10-2 . ASSEIGGDFSYNEQF
TRBV6-6 TRBD1 ASSSGQAIYQETQY
TRBV11-3 TRBD1 ASSWDSYNSVAF
TRBV6-6 . ASSYSLETEQY
TRBV7-6 TRBD1 ASSLASQGAGTNEKLF
TRBV27 . ASRGGESSYNEQF
TRBV28 . ASSLAGGWTYEQY
TRBV6-1 . ASSSERNSNQPQH
TRBV5-6 TRBD1 ASSLGTGVYEQY
TRBV28 TRBD2 ASSYLAGEGNEQF
TRBV4-1 . ASSQDGAGELF
TRBV9 . ASSVRGIAKNIQY
TRBV7-9 . ASSPGTQSNQPQH
TRBV5-1 . ASSPLGDTEAF
TRBV6-5 TRBD1 ASSDRVHEQF
TRBV6-6 . ASSYPDVTDTQY
TRBV6-6 . ASRTTPSPSYEQY
TRBV6-5 TRBD1 ASSYAPGQQETQY
TRBV7-9 . ASSSTGSPNTGELF
TRBV4-2 TRBD1 ASSFLAGTGSGQPQH
TRBV7-9 . ASSLSRNEQF
TRBV6-1 . ASRGVGNTEAF
TRBV28 . ASSSGQSNEKLF
TRBV27 . ASSLILLGQHTQY
TRBV6-5 TRBD2 ASSPSGGEQY
TRBV9 . ASSADSPQETQY
TRBV28 . ATLAVSTDTQY
TRBV18 . ASSPEQETQY
TRBV19 . ASSIGVGANVLT
TRBV9 TRBD2 ASSGGLAGGEQF
TRBV6-5 TRBD2 ASSTWDYTEQF
TRBV9 . ASSVSRESTMDGYT
TRBV9 TRBD1 ASSVETGGGTQY
TRBV4-1 . ASSLRAVTSQPQH
TRBV28 TRBD2 ASSWGGNEQY